What follows are 27 T cell receptor beta chains derived from one specimen sequenced in a study of cytomegalovirus exposure and HLA in healthy donors. The primer mix had 60 Vbeta and 13 Jbeta primers. Assay used: immunoSEQ multiplex PCR; TCRdb lists only in-frame clones, some missing. The table records 110,000 or so clones, around 68% of them present only once. Source material: PBMCs. The receptors originated from a woman aged 50 to 65 in good health and CMV-seropositive.

This clone was observed a handful of times. The chain carries TRBV4-1 and TRBJ1-1; 9 bases map to TRBD1. The trim removed 0 bases at V and 6 bases at J, leaving 8 bases unmatched. Germline values: CDR1 MGHRA, CDR2 YSYEKL. The CDR3 length is 16 residues. The CDR3 here is CASSQDFSRQGAEAFF. For the CDR3, the DNA is TGCGCCAGCAGCCAAGATTTCTCGAGACAGGGGGCTGAAGCTTTCTTT.

The rearrangement joins TRBV29-1 to TRBJ1-2; a weak D match, TRBD1 (6 bases). Germline CDR1 SQVTM, CDR2 ANQGSEA. This CDR3 region has 12 residues. The V and J ends lost 6 bases and 3 bases respectively, with 11 bases between them. The CDR3 DNA is TGCAGCGTGGAAACAGGGTACTATGGCTACACCTTC. This codes for CSVETGYYGYTF.

The chain joins TRBV5-6 to TRBJ2-1; the D gene is possibly TRBD2 (5 bases). Germline loops: CDR1 SGHDT, CDR2 YYEEEE. Trimming removed 4 bases from V and 9 bases from J, with 11 bases in between. The CDR3 contains 12 residues. The CDR3 is CASSRRVGEQFF. The CDR3 DNA reads TGTGCCAGCAGCCGGCGGGTGGGTGAGCAGTTCTTC. The full variable domain, in which reference TRBV5-6 and TRBJ2-1 provide the parts outside the CDR3, is DAGVTQSPTHLIKTRGQQVTLRCSPKSGHDTVSWYQQALGQGPQFIFQYYEEEERQRGNFPDRFSGHQFPNYSSELNVNALLLGDSALYLCASSRRVGEQFFGPGTRLTVL.

The CDR3 protein is CASRDEDRHEKLFF. The CDR3 DNA reads as TGTGCCAGCAGGGATGAAGACAGACATGAAAAACTGTTTTTT. V gene TRBV6-1 combines with J gene TRBJ1-4, with D possibly being TRBD1 (5 bases). V gave up 6 bases and J gave up 6 bases, with 14 bases separating them. Germline-derived CDR1 and CDR2 are MNHNS and SASEGT. This CDR3 region has 14 residues.

V gene TRBV19 combines with J gene TRBJ1-1; unclear D gene. V was cut by 2 bases and J by 4 bases, with 11 bases left in between. The germline CDR1 and CDR2 sequences are LNHDA and SQIVND (reference sequence). This CDR3 region has 14 residues. The CDR3 region is CASSIQDSGTEAFF. Written as DNA, the CDR3 is TGTGCCAGTAGTATACAGGATTCAGGCACTGAAGCTTTCTTT. The full variable domain, rest sourced from reference TRBV19 and TRBJ1-1, is DGGITQSPKYLFRKEGQNVTLSCEQNLNHDAMYWYRQDPGQGLRLIYYSQIVNDFQKGDIAEGYSVSREKKESFPLTVTSAQKNPTAFYLCASSIQDSGTEAFFGQGTRLTVV.

This clone was recorded once. V and J are TRBV12-1 and TRBJ1-5. TRBV12-1 is reported as a pseudogene. The CDR3 consists of 15 residues. The CDR3 DNA reads as TGTGCCAGCAGCTTTGAGAGGGTTAAAGGGCAGCCCCAGCATTTT. It yields the protein CASSFERVKGQPQHF.

The chain has TRBV12-5 and TRBJ2-3, with TRBD2 matching 8 bases. Germline values: CDR1 LGHNT, CDR2 FRNRAP. V dropped 3 bases and J dropped 4; count of bases not matched to a gene: 3. This CDR3 is 14 amino acids long. The CDR3 region has the DNA TGTGCTAGTGGTTTCAGCGGGGGTTCAGATACGCAGTATTTT. Translated: CASGFSGGSDTQYF.

The CDR3 region is CASSLTGGTEAFF. CDR3 bases: TGTGCCAGCAGCCTGACAGGGGGCACTGAAGCTTTCTTT. The gene calls are TRBV7-6 and TRBJ1-1; 9 bases map to TRBD1. Germline values: CDR1 SGHVS, CDR2 FNYEAQ. This CDR3 comprises 13 residues. The trim removed 5 bases at V and 4 bases at J, leaving 2 bases unmatched.

The chain joins TRBV7-2 to TRBJ2-1; 10 bases fit TRBD1. CDR3 length: 14 amino acids. Trimming cost V 5 bases and J 4 bases; bases outside gene matches: 2. CDR1 is SGHTA, CDR2 FQGNSA, per germline. CDR3 bases: TGTGCCAGCAGCCGGGACAGGGGTTACAATGAGCAGTTCTTC. This translates into CASSRDRGYNEQFF.

This clone was detected only a few times. V usage is TRBV28 and J usage is TRBJ2-6; D unclear. CDR3 length: 13 amino acids. With 4 bases removed from V and 2 bases from J, the gap between germline ends came to 3 bases. In germline, CDR1 is MDHEN, CDR2 SYDVKM. CDR3 protein: CASSSPGANVLTF. In DNA, the CDR3 is TGTGCCAGCAGTTCTCCTGGGGCCAACGTCCTGACTTTC.

The V gene is TRBV27, the J gene TRBJ2-7; 13 bases are a match to TRBD2. The V and J ends lost 5 bases and 3 bases, in that order; junction bases with no gene match: 13. This CDR3 has 18 amino acids. Per the germline V gene, CDR1 is MNHEY and CDR2 is SMNVEV (reference sequence). The CDR3 bases are TGTGCCAGCAGTAGAAGGGGACTAGCGGGGAAAGGGGGCTACGAGCAGTACTTC. It yields the protein CASSRRGLAGKGGYEQYF.

This clone was counted a single time. The J gene is TRBJ2-1, the V gene TRBV5-1; D is possibly TRBD1 (6 bases). Trimming left V 4 bases short and J 6 bases short, with 17 bases between. Germline CDR1 SGHRS, CDR2 YFSETQ. The length of the CDR3 is 15 residues. The CDR3 reads CASSATRGDRNEQFF. As DNA, the CDR3 is TGCGCCAGCAGCGCGACCAGGGGCGACCGCAATGAGCAGTTCTTC.

The chain links TRBV6-5 to TRBJ2-7, with 13 bases matching TRBD2. V was pared by 7 bases and J by 4 bases, with 7 bases of the junction left unmatched. The CDR3 has 15 amino acids. CDR1 MNHEY and CDR2 SVGAGI come from the germline V gene. The CDR3 protein is CASTNGLAGAYEQYF. The CDR3 DNA reads as TGTGCCAGCACCAACGGACTAGCGGGAGCGTACGAGCAGTACTTC.

J is TRBJ1-1 and V is TRBV4-3, with D unclear. V lost 0 bases and J 5 bases, leaving 13 bases between the germline ends. The CDR3 runs to 15 residues. The germline CDR1 and CDR2 sequences are LGHNA and YSLEER. The CDR3 DNA sequence: TGCGCCAGCAGCCAAGAGGCGGCCCGGGGAACTGAAGCTTTCTTT. Translated: CASSQEAARGTEAFF.

This chain joins TRBV10-3 and TRBJ2-1; 16 nucleotides align to TRBD2. V lost 0 bases, J lost 4 bases, and 12 bases stayed unmatched. From germline, CDR1 is ENHRY and CDR2 SYGVKD. The CDR3 is made up of 21 amino acids. The CDR3 DNA follows: TGTGCCATCAGTGAGTCGATTGCCGGGACTAGCGGGGGGGCGTCTTACAATGAGCAGTTCTTC. Its protein product is CAISESIAGTSGGASYNEQFF.

This clone was observed a few times. The chain carries TRBV19 and TRBJ2-5; unclear D gene. In germline, CDR1 is LNHDA, CDR2 SQIVND (reference sequence). V was pared by 5 bases and J by 0 bases, with 7 bases between. The CDR3 sequence is 13 residues long. The CDR3 is CASSPQYQETQYF. The CDR3 nucleotides read TGTGCCAGTAGTCCCCAGTACCAAGAGACCCAGTACTTC.

The chain joins TRBV23-1 to TRBJ1-5; the match to TRBD1 covers 8 bases. TRBV23-1 is flagged as an ORF with uncertain function. The junction had 11 bases not matched to a gene; V was cut back by 4 bases and J by 6 bases. The CDR3 covers 16 residues. The CDR3 DNA reads TGCGCCAGCAGTCCCCTGAGGACAGGGTCTACTCAGCCCCAGCATTTT. This sequence encodes CASSPLRTGSTQPQHF.

V and J are TRBV7-9 and TRBJ2-7, with D perhaps TRBD2 (6 bases). The V end was cut by 1 base, the J end by 3 bases, with 19 bases between. This CDR3 is 17 amino acids long. Looked up from germline, CDR1 is SEHNR and CDR2 is FQNEAQ (reference sequence). The CDR3: CASSLGIAGSPYYEQYF. Written as DNA, the CDR3 is TGTGCCAGCAGCTTAGGGATTGCGGGGTCCCCCTACTACGAGCAGTACTTC.

This chain connects TRBV9 to TRBJ2-3; 12 bases line up with TRBD2. The CDR3 length is 15 residues. The germline CDR1 and CDR2 sequences are SGDLS and YYNGEE. J was trimmed by 8 bases and V by 4 bases; bases with no gene match: 8. For the CDR3, the DNA is TGTGCCAGCAGCCCAACTAGCGGGGGGTTGCTTACGCAGTATTTT. Translating it yields CASSPTSGGLLTQYF.

V gene TRBV20-1 combines with J gene TRBJ1-2, with 8 bases that match TRBD1. The CDR3 consists of 11 residues. Germline V lookup: CDR1 DFQATT, CDR2 SNEGSKA (reference sequence). The V segment lost 5 bases and the J segment 12 bases; nucleotides outside the gene matches: 8. The CDR3 here is CSAEDRDQNTF. CDR3 bases: TGCAGTGCTGAGGACAGGGATCAAAACACCTTC.

The chain is built from TRBV19 and TRBJ1-3; tentative D call: TRBD1 (5 bases). Germline CDR1 and CDR2: LNHDA and SQIVND (reference sequence). V was clipped by 5 bases and J by 3 bases, with 11 bases between them. The CDR3 covers 14 residues. CDR3 amino acids: CASSAGGYGNTIYF. The CDR3, as DNA: TGTGCCAGTAGTGCCGGGGGATATGGAAACACCATATATTTT.

The chain recombines TRBV7-9 with TRBJ1-1, with D possibly matching TRBD1 (5 bases). Deletions cut 3 bases from V and 4 bases from J, with 12 bases between. The CDR3 is 14 amino acids. Germline lookup yields CDR1 SEHNR and CDR2 FQNEAQ (reference sequence). The CDR3 protein is CASSFGQGGTEAFF. The CDR3 DNA reads TGTGCCAGCAGCTTTGGCCAGGGCGGCACTGAAGCTTTCTTT. The full variable domain, with the rest looked up from reference TRBV7-9 and TRBJ1-1, is DTGVSQNPRHKITKRGQNVTFRCDPISEHNRLYWYRQTLGQGPEFLTYFQNEAQLEKSRLLSDRFSAERPKGSFSTLEIQRTEQGDSAMYLCASSFGQGGTEAFFGQGTRLTVV.

This clone was counted only a few times. V and J are TRBV10-3 and TRBJ1-5; D not certain. Deletions cut 1 base from V and 4 bases from J, with 8 bases between. The CDR3 consists of 14 residues. The germline gives CDR1 ENHRY, CDR2 SYGVKD. The CDR3 DNA follows: TGTGCCATCAGTGAGTTGGAGCAGAATCAGCCCCAGCATTTT. Protein product: CAISELEQNQPQHF.

The chain joins TRBV28 to TRBJ1-4; 8 bases map to TRBD1. CDR1 and CDR2 (germline): MDHEN, SYDVKM. CDR3 length: 14 residues. Trimming cost V 5 bases and J 6 bases; bases outside gene matches: 5. The CDR3 is CASSTDRADEKLFF. Here the CDR3 DNA reads TGTGCCAGCAGTACGGACAGGGCAGATGAAAAACTGTTTTTT.

The chain is built from TRBV7-6 and TRBJ2-3, with 9 positions matching TRBD2. Germline assignment: CDR1 SGHVS and CDR2 FNYEAQ. This CDR3 has 15 amino acids. V dropped 3 bases and J dropped 5; count of bases not matched to a gene: 6. CDR3 sequence (DNA): TGTGCCAGCAGCTTTGGTGGTAGCGGGGGAGATACGCAGTATTTT. Translating gives CASSFGGSGGDTQYF.

V usage is TRBV18 and J usage is TRBJ2-6; TRBD1 matches 8 bases. With 0 bases clipped from V and 1 base from J, the junction kept 11 bases outside the gene matches. CDR1 and CDR2 from the germline V gene are KGHSH and LQKENI. This CDR3 region has 20 residues. The DNA for the CDR3 is TGTGCCAGCTCACCACCGCTTTTCCAGGGGGCAGCTTCTGGGGCCAACGTCCTGACTTTC. It codes for CASSPPLFQGAASGANVLTF.

This clone appeared a single time. In DNA form, the CDR3 reads TGTGCCAGCAGTGACCAGGGGGCGGGATCACCCCTCCACTTT. Translation gives CASSDQGAGSPLHF. V is TRBV6-4 and J is TRBJ1-6, with TRBD1 identical over 8 bases. Germline V gives CDR1 MRHNA, CDR2 SNTAGT. The CDR3 contains 14 residues. V trimming: 2 bases; J trimming: 10 bases; junction bases outside the gene matches: 4.